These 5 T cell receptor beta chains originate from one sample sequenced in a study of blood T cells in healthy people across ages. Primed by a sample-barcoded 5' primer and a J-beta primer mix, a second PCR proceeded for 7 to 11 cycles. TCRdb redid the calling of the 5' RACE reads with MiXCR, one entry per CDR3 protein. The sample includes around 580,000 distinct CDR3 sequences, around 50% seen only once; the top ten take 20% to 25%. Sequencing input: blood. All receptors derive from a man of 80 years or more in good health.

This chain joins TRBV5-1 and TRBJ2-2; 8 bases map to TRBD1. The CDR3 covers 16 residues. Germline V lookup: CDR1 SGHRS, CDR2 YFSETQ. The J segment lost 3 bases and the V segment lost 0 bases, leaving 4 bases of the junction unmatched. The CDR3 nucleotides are TGCGCCAGCAGCTTGGATGGGACAGGTGACACCGGGGAGCTGTTTTTT. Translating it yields CASSLDGTGDTGELFF.

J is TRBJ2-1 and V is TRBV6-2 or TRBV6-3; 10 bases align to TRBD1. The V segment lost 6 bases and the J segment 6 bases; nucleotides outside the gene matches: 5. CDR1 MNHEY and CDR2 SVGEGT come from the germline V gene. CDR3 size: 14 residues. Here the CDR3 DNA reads TGTGCCAGCAGGCCGGGACAGGGGCTCAATGAGCAGTTCTTC. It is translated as CASRPGQGLNEQFF.

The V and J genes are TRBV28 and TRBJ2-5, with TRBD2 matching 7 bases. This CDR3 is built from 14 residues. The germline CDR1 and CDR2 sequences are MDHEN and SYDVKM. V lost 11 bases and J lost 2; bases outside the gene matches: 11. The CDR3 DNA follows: TGTGCCTCCACAGGTTGGGGGGGACAAGAGACCCAGTACTTC. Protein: CASTGWGGQETQYF.

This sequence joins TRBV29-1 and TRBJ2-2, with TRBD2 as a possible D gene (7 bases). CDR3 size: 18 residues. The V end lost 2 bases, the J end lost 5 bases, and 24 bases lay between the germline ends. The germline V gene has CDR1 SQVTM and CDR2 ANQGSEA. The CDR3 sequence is CSVELGGLGLAATGELFF. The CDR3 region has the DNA TGCAGCGTTGAACTGGGGGGGCTCGGTCTAGCGGCAACCGGGGAGCTGTTTTTT.

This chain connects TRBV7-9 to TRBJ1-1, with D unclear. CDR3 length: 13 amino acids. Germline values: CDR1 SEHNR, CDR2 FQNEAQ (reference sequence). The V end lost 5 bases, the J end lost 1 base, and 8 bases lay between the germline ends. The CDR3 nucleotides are TGTGCCAGCAGCCCAGGCGCGAACACTGAAGCTTTCTTT. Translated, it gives CASSPGANTEAFF.